The 30 T cell receptor beta chains presented below share a single source sample, sequenced in a study of control samples from healthy donors and cancer patients. Measured with immunoSEQ multiplex PCR; TCRdb has only the in-frame clones, and not every one. The sample includes 75,000 to 100,000 clones, roughly 89% seen only once; the top ten take 3%. Sequencing was carried out using blood. These receptors originate from a human donor in good health. The donor label of this sample is uncertain.

The J gene is TRBJ2-1, the V gene TRBV5-1, with TRBD1 matching 7 bases. The CDR3 runs 14 residues. In germline, CDR1 is SGHRS, CDR2 YFSETQ. J was trimmed by 1 base and V by 5 bases; bases with no gene match: 3. The CDR3 DNA follows: TGCGCCAGCAGAAGGGGACAGTCCTACAATGAGCAGTTCTTC. Encoded protein: CASRRGQSYNEQFF.

The count of this clone is one. The rearrangement uses TRBV7-2 and TRBJ1-2, with 9 bases lining up with TRBD1. Germline trimming cut 2 bases from V and 8 bases from J; bases unmatched to any gene: 9. This CDR3 is built from 15 residues. CDR1 SGHTA and CDR2 FQGNSA come from the germline V gene. CDR3 coding DNA: TGTGCCAGCAGCTTACCGCCGGGACAGGGTGGGGGCTACACCTTC. Residues: CASSLPPGQGGGYTF. Combining the CDR3 with reference TRBV7-2 and TRBJ1-2 gives the whole variable domain GAGVSQSPSNKVTEKGKDVELRCDPISGHTALYWYRQSLGQGLEFLIYFQGNSAPDKSGLPSDRFSAERTGGSVSTLTIQRTQQEDSAVYLCASSLPPGQGGGYTFGSGTRLTVV.

The chain employs TRBV14 and TRBJ1-1; D not certain. This CDR3 region has 13 residues. Trimming cost V 7 bases and J 7 bases, with 16 bases left between them. Looked up from germline, CDR1 is SGHDN and CDR2 is FVKESK. CDR3 in amino acids: CASTKTEGFEAFF. The CDR3 DNA reads as TGTGCCAGCACTAAAACCGAAGGGTTTGAAGCTTTCTTT.

The rearrangement links TRBV2 to TRBJ2-2; 10 positions match TRBD2. CDR3 length: 16 amino acids. Germline CDR1 and CDR2: SNHLY and FYNNEI. The J segment lost 8 bases and the V segment lost 2 bases, leaving 8 bases of the junction unmatched. CDR3 coding DNA: TGTGCCAGCAGTGAAAGGACTAGCGGTTTCGGTGGGGAGCTGTTTTTT. Amino acid sequence: CASSERTSGFGGELFF.

This clone was recorded a few times. The J gene is TRBJ2-5, the V gene TRBV3-1 (or the pseudogene TRBV3-2), with a possible D match to TRBD1 (5 bases). The CDR3 loop spans 14 amino acids. Germline CDR1 and CDR2: LGHDT and YNNKEL (reference sequence). Trimming shortened V by 0 bases and J by 4 bases, and 9 bases separated the two germline ends. CDR3 nucleotide sequence: TGTGCCAGCAGCCAAGAAGGGGTGCGAGAGACCCAGTACTTC. Translating gives CASSQEGVRETQYF.

V and J are TRBV6-5 and TRBJ1-1, with D possibly matching TRBD1 (6 bases). Germline V gene lookup returns CDR1 MNHEY and CDR2 SVGAGI. Trimming took 9 bases from V and 0 from J, leaving 11 bases between them. The CDR3 covers 13 residues. The CDR3 loop reads CASGQNLNTEAFF. CDR3 DNA sequence: TGTGCCAGTGGACAGAACCTGAACACTGAAGCTTTCTTT.

The chain combines TRBV5-1 with TRBJ1-1; perhaps TRBD1 as D (6 bases). CDR3 length: 17 amino acids. V lost 0 bases to trimming and J lost 0 bases, with 15 bases between them. Germline V lookup: CDR1 SGHRS, CDR2 YFSETQ. The CDR3 DNA reads as TGCGCCAGCAGCTTGGCCATACTCCAGGGGTTGAACACTGAAGCTTTCTTT. Translated: CASSLAILQGLNTEAFF.

The chain employs TRBV6-5 and TRBJ2-7, with D perhaps matching TRBD1 or TRBD2 (5 bases each). Trimming pared 7 bases from V and 5 bases from J, leaving 9 bases between. Looked up from germline, CDR1 is MNHEY and CDR2 is SVGAGI. The CDR3 has 11 amino acids. The CDR3 DNA follows: TGTGCCAGCATGTGGGGGAACGAGCAGTACTTC. Residues: CASMWGNEQYF.

The chain is built from TRBV7-3 and TRBJ2-5; D may match TRBD1 or TRBD2 (5 bases each). Germline loops: CDR1 SGHTA, CDR2 FQGTGA. The ends were cut back, 0 bases at V and 0 bases at J, with 8 bases in the middle. The CDR3 spans 15 residues. CDR3 residues: CASSLTGANQETQYF. CDR3 bases: TGTGCCAGCAGCTTAACCGGGGCTAACCAAGAGACCCAGTACTTC.

This chain joins TRBV7-9 and TRBJ2-7; possible D gene TRBD1, 6 bases. Trimming stripped 2 bases from V and 2 bases from J, with 19 bases between. This CDR3 is 17 amino acids long. The germline V gene encodes CDR1 SEHNR and CDR2 FQNEAQ (reference sequence). DNA for the CDR3: TGTGCCAGCAGCTTATATTCATTGGCAGGGGCTACCTACGAGCAGTACTTC. Its protein product is CASSLYSLAGATYEQYF.

This clone appeared a single time. The chain couples TRBV11-2 to TRBJ2-7; TRBD1 matches 9 bases. Germline-derived CDR1 and CDR2 are SGHAT and FQNNGV. This CDR3 has 14 amino acids. Unmatched junction bases numbered 5, after V lost 2 bases and J lost 6 bases. The CDR3 spells CASSLLAGQGEQYF. The DNA of the CDR3 is TGTGCCAGCAGCTTATTGGCGGGACAGGGCGAGCAGTACTTC.

The chain combines TRBV5-4 with TRBJ2-1, with TRBD1 as a possible D gene (6 bases). Trimming cost V 3 bases and J 5 bases, with 12 bases left between them. From germline, CDR1 is SGHNT and CDR2 YYREEE (reference sequence). The CDR3 has 14 amino acids. Here the CDR3 reads CASSWGNRDNEQFF. CDR3 sequence (DNA): TGTGCCAGCAGCTGGGGGAACAGGGACAATGAGCAGTTCTTC.

The chain's CDR3 is CASRPTANSPLHF. The CDR3 nucleotides read TGTGCCAGTAGGCCGACAGCCAATTCACCCCTCCACTTT. V is TRBV19 and J is TRBJ1-6; possibly TRBD1 for D (5 bases). This CDR3 has 13 residues. Between the trimmed V and J ends, which lost 6 bases and 7 bases, there was a span of 10 bases. CDR1 and CDR2 (germline): LNHDA, SQIVND (reference sequence).

This chain connects TRBV3-1 (or the pseudogene TRBV3-2) to TRBJ1-2, with TRBD1 matching over 7 bases. There are 16 residues in the CDR3. V trimming: 1 base; J trimming: 7 bases; junction bases outside the gene matches: 12. Germline-derived CDR1 and CDR2 are LGHDT and YNNKEL (reference sequence). The CDR3 nucleotides are TGTGCCAGCAGCCAAGTATCGCCGAGGGGGCAGGGTGGCTACACCTTC. It codes for CASSQVSPRGQGGYTF.

The chain couples TRBV6-6 to TRBJ2-1, with TRBD1 matching 8 bases. There are 12 residues in the CDR3. After removal of 4 bases from V and 14 bases from J, the junction contained 7 bases not matched to a gene. The germline V gene encodes CDR1 MNHNY and CDR2 SVGAGI (reference sequence). This chain's CDR3 is CASSSADRAKFF. In nucleotides, the CDR3 is TGTGCCAGCAGTTCGGCGGACAGGGCCAAGTTCTTC.

The J gene is TRBJ1-1, the V gene TRBV3-1 (or the pseudogene TRBV3-2); D possibly corresponds to TRBD1 (6 bases). Germline CDR1 LGHDT, CDR2 YNNKEL (reference sequence). Trimming pared 0 bases from V and 4 bases from J, leaving 15 bases between. The CDR3 totals 16 residues. This CDR3 reads CASSQDYREWGTEAFF. CDR3 bases: TGTGCCAGCAGCCAAGATTACAGGGAGTGGGGCACTGAAGCTTTCTTT.

This chain uses TRBV6-5 with TRBJ2-7; 10 positions match TRBD2. J lost 3 bases, V lost 6 bases, and 2 bases had no gene match. Germline values: CDR1 MNHEY, CDR2 SVGAGI. The CDR3 spans 13 residues. The CDR3 region is CASRLAGFYEQYV. CDR3 DNA sequence: TGTGCCAGCAGACTAGCGGGGTTCTACGAGCAGTACGTC.

This chain uses TRBV24-1 with TRBJ1-3; possibly TRBD1 for D (6 bases). Trimming removed 1 base at V and 4 bases at J, with 10 bases between. Germline CDR1 and CDR2: KGHDR and SFDVKD. There are 15 residues in the CDR3. CDR3 sequence reads: CATSDFRGSGNTIYF. Here the CDR3 DNA reads TGTGCCACCAGTGATTTCAGGGGCAGCGGAAACACCATATATTTT.

The V gene is TRBV10-3, the J gene TRBJ1-1, with D tentatively TRBD1 (6 bases). The CDR3 is 14 residues long. Trimming removed 0 bases at V and 3 bases at J, with 8 bases between. Germline V gene sequence: CDR1 ENHRY, CDR2 SYGVKD. The DNA for the CDR3 is TGTGCCATCAGTGAGTCTCAGGGGTACACTGAAGCTTTCTTT. Translation gives CAISESQGYTEAFF.

The chain uses TRBV12-3 or TRBV12-4 and TRBJ2-2; D may be TRBD2 (6 bases). V lost 7 bases and J 5 bases, leaving 11 bases between the germline ends. The CDR3 runs to 13 residues. Here the CDR3 DNA reads TGTGCCAGCAATCAACGGGGGACCGGGGAGCTGTTTTTT. Encoded protein: CASNQRGTGELFF.

V usage is TRBV12-3 or TRBV12-4 and J usage is TRBJ1-2; D may be TRBD1 (5 bases). CDR3 length equals 13 residues. The germline V and J ends were trimmed by 3 bases and 6 bases, with 11 bases remaining between them. CDR3: CASSFLGLDGYTF. The CDR3 DNA reads as TGTGCCAGCAGTTTTCTGGGACTCGATGGCTACACCTTC.

The chain links TRBV9 to TRBJ1-1; tentatively, D is TRBD1 (5 bases). The CDR3 length is 14 residues. CDR1 SGDLS and CDR2 YYNGEE come from the germline V gene. V was trimmed by 1 base and J by 6 bases, leaving 13 bases between them. This CDR3 is CASSVWGDGSEAFF. The CDR3 region has the DNA TGTGCCAGCAGCGTATGGGGCGACGGTTCTGAAGCTTTCTTT.

The chain uses TRBV7-2 and TRBJ2-7; the D gene is possibly TRBD1 (5 bases). This CDR3 is built from 13 residues. CDR1 SGHTA and CDR2 FQGNSA come from the germline V gene. The V gene lost 5 bases and the J gene lost 5 bases, with 13 bases spanning the gap. The CDR3: CASSEPQAHEQYV. The CDR3, as DNA: TGTGCCAGCAGCGAGCCACAGGCTCACGAGCAGTACGTC.

The V gene is TRBV14, the J gene TRBJ1-6; D is unresolved. Germline CDR1 reads SGHDN; CDR2 reads FVKESK. There are 19 residues in the CDR3. V was trimmed by 2 bases and J by 0 bases, leaving 17 bases between them. CDR3 nucleotides: TGTGCCAGCAGCCAACTGAACAGAGCCTCGGGCTCCTATAATTCACCCCTCCACTTT. It yields the protein CASSQLNRASGSYNSPLHF.

The CDR3 DNA sequence: TGTGCCACCAGTGATGACAGGGGGCATAGGAATGAGCAGTTCTTC. Protein product: CATSDDRGHRNEQFF. J is TRBJ2-1 and V is TRBV24-1; 10 nucleotides agree with TRBD1. Germline-derived CDR1 and CDR2 are KGHDR and SFDVKD. With V trimmed by 3 bases and J by 7 bases, 5 bases remained unmatched. This CDR3 region has 15 residues.

This clone has only a few counts. The chain has TRBV19 and TRBJ1-4, with D possibly TRBD1 on 5 matching bases. V shed 4 bases and J shed 0 bases, with 12 bases lying between them. This CDR3 region has 16 residues. From germline, CDR1 is LNHDA and CDR2 SQIVND (reference sequence). This chain's CDR3 is CASSRGLLATNEKLFF. DNA for the CDR3: TGTGCCAGTAGTAGGGGACTACTGGCAACTAATGAAAAACTGTTTTTT.

The chain links TRBV19 to TRBJ1-5; D uncertain. V lost 6 bases and J 2 bases, leaving 8 bases between the germline ends. The CDR3 consists of 13 residues. Looked up from germline, CDR1 is LNHDA and CDR2 is SQIVND (reference sequence). CDR3 coding DNA: TGTGCCAGTAGCTCCAGGCGCAATCAGCCCCAGCATTTT. This translates into CASSSRRNQPQHF. Full variable domain (rest looked up from reference TRBV19 and TRBJ1-5): DGGITQSPKYLFRKEGQNVTLSCEQNLNHDAMYWYRQDPGQGLRLIYYSQIVNDFQKGDIAEGYSVSREKKESFPLTVTSAQKNPTAFYLCASSSRRNQPQHFGDGTRLSIL.

V gene TRBV27 combines with J gene TRBJ1-5; tentative D call: TRBD1 (5 bases). The CDR3 covers 15 residues. Germline V gene sequence: CDR1 MNHEY, CDR2 SMNVEV (reference sequence). The ends were cut back, 6 bases at V and 4 bases at J, with 16 bases in the middle. The CDR3 DNA sequence: TGTGCCAGCAGGGGACTAGGGGCAGAGAATCAGCCCCAGCATTTT. Amino acids: CASRGLGAENQPQHF.

The chain links TRBV30 to TRBJ1-2; 9 nucleotides align to TRBD1. J lost 6 bases, V lost 4 bases, and 6 bases had no gene match. CDR1 is GTSNPN and CDR2 is SVGIG in the germline V gene (reference sequence). This CDR3 is 13 amino acids long. The CDR3 region has the DNA TGTGCCTGGAACCGGGACAGGGTCGATGGCTACACCTTC. Its translation is CAWNRDRVDGYTF.

The V call is TRBV21-1, the J call TRBJ1-2. TRBV21-1 is noted as a pseudogene. The CDR3 consists of 16 residues. The CDR3 here is CASSPPGRPRHYGYTF. CDR3 coding DNA: TGTGCCAGCAGCCCCCCCGGCAGGCCGAGGCACTATGGCTACACCTTC.